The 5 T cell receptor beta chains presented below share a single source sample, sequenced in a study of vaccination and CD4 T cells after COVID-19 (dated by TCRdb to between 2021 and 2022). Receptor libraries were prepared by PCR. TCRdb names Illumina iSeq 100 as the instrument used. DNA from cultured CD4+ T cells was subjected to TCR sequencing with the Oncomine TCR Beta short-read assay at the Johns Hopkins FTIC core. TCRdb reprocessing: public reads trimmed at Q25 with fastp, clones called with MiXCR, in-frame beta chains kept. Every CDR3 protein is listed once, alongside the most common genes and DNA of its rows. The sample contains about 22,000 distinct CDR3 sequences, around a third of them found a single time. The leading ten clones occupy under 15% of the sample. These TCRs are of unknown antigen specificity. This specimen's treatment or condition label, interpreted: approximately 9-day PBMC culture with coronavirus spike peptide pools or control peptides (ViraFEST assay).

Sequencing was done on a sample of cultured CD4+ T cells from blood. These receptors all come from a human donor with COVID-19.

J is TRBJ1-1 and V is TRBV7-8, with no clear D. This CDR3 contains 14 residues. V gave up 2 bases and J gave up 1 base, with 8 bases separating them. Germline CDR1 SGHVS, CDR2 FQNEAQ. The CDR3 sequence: CASSLTWGNTEAFF. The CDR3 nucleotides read TGTGCCAGCAGCTTAACATGGGGGAACACTGAAGCTTTCTTT.

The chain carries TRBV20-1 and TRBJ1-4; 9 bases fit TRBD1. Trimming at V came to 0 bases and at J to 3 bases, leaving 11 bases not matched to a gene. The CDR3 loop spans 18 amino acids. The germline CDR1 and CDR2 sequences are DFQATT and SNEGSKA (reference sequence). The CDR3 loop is CSARDPGQGSRANEKLFF. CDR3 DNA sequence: TGCAGTGCTAGAGACCCAGGACAGGGGAGTAGAGCTAATGAAAAACTGTTTTTT.

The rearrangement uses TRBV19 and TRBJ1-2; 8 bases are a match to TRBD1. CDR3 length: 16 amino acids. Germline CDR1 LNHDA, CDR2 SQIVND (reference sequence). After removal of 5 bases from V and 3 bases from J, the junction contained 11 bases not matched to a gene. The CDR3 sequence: CASSGVRTGLDYGYTF. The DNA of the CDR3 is TGTGCCAGTAGTGGGGTGCGGACAGGGCTGGACTATGGCTACACCTTC.

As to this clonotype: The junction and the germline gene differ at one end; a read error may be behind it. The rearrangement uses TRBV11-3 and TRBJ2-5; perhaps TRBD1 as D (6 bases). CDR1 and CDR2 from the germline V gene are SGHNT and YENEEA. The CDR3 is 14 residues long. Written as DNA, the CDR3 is TGTGTCAGCAGCTTAGGGGGTTCTATGGAGACCCAGTACTTC. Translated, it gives CVSSLGGSMETQYF. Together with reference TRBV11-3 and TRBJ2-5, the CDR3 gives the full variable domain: EAGVVQSPRYKIIEKKQPVAFWCNPISGHNTLYWYLQNLGQGPELLIRYENEEAVDDSQLPKDRFSAERLKGVDSTLKIQPAELGDSAVYLCVSSLGGSMETQYFGPGTRLLVL.

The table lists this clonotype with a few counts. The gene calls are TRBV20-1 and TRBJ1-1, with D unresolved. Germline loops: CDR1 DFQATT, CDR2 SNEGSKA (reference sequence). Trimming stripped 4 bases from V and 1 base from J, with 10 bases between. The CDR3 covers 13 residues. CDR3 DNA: TGCAGTGCTACCCCGGACCCGAACACTGAAGCTTTCTTT. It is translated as CSATPDPNTEAFF.